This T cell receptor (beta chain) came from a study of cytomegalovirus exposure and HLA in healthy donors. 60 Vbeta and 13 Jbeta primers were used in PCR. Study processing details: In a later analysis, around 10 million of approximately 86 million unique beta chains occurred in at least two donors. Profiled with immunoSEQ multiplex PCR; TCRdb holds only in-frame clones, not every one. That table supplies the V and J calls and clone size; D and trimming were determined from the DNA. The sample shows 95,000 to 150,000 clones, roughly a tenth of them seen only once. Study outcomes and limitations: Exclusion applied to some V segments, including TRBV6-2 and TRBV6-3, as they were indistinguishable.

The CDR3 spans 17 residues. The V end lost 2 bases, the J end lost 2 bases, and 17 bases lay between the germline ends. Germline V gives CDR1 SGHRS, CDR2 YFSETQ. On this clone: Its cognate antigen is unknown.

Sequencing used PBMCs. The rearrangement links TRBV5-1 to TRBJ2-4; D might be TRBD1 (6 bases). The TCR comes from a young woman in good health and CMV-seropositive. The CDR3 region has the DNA TGCGCCAGCAGCTTAGCAGGGGTCCCCGAATCCAAAAACATTCAGTACTTC. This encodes CASSLAGVPESKNIQYF.